This record looks at one T cell receptor (beta chain) sequence and its context. Its specificity is unknown. Assay: immunoSEQ multiplex PCR; the TCRdb copy retains only in-frame clones and omits some. The sample holds 75,000 to 100,000 clones, 91% seen once. With 2 bases removed from V and 4 bases from J, the gap between germline ends came to 14 bases. This CDR3 region has 15 residues. CDR1 is SGHTA and CDR2 is FQGNSA in the germline V gene. This specimen belongs to a study of graft-versus-host responses after intestinal transplantation. Study information: The study gave all recipients anti-thymocyte globulin induction, then tacrolimus and steroids for 2 to 3 years.

The study, taken as a whole, reports: Allografts from individuals with graft-donor T cell macrochimerism displayed high graft-versus-host to host-versus-graft clonal ratios. In recipient marrow, GvH clones were found, and some appeared first in ileum or blood. Circulating GvH clones peaking coincided with falling HvG clones soon after transplant.

The sequences come from unstimulated CD4+ T cells sorted from spleen or lymph node cells, collected before transplant. The V call is TRBV7-2, the J call TRBJ1-1; maybe TRBD1 (6 bases). This TCR was recovered from a human donor who was the organ donor for an intestinal transplant. CDR3: CASSLRAGVVTEAFF. CDR3 DNA: TGTGCCAGCAGCTTAAGGGCAGGGGTAGTCACTGAAGCTTTCTTT.